A single TCR beta chain is shown here with its context. Its target is unknown. V shed 10 bases and J 2 bases; nucleotides not matched to a gene: 14. Germline CDR1 and CDR2: ENHRY and SYGVKD. The CDR3 spans 16 residues. This sample was taken from a study of blood T cells in healthy people across ages. General study findings and limits: In the absence of known donor CMV status, changes in expanded clonotypes were possibly confounded. Bulk PBMC profiling left naive and antigen-experienced comparisons inconclusive.

A second PCR of about 7 to 11 cycles used a sample-barcoded 5' primer and a J-beta primer mix. TCRdb reprocessed the 5' RACE reads with MiXCR, giving one entry per CDR3 protein. The sample has about 1.1 million distinct CDR3 sequences, less than 45% seen once. The J gene is TRBJ2-3, the V gene TRBV10-3; 8 positions match TRBD1. The sequenced sample was blood. This clonotype originated in a man younger than 35 in good health. The CDR3 here is CANSPGQDVLTDTQYF. The CDR3 coding sequence is TGTGCCAACAGCCCGGGACAGGACGTACTCACAGATACGCAGTATTTT.